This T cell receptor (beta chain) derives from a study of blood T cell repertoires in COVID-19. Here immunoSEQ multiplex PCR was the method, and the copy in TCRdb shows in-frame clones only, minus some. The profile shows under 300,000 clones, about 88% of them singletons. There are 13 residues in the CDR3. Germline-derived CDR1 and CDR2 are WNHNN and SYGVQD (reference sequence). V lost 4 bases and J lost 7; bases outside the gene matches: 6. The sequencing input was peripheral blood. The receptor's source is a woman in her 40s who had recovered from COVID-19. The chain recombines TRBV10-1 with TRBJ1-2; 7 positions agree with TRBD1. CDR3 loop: CASSADRVLGYTF. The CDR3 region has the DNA TGCGCCAGCAGTGCCGACAGGGTTCTTGGCTACACCTTC.